This T cell receptor beta chain was sequenced for a study of beta chain features in type 1 diabetes (dated by TCRdb to 2016 to 2019). Turning to the overall study: Mean age, gender distribution, total cell number and subset yield were not different between patients and healthy donors. Whereas all 28 donors provided naive and central memory subsets, regulatory and stem cell-like memory subsets were isolated from just 8 patients and roughly eight healthy donors. The study compared the TCRB repertoires of sorted circulating CD4+ T cell subsets in recently diagnosed type 1 diabetes patients with those in matched healthy donors. A total of roughly 100 million sorted cells were examined across all samples, and RNA yield correlated strongly with the number of cells per subset. What the authors observed across the whole study: Because cDNA was sequenced instead of genomic DNA, highly expressing activated cells could be over-represented, though the groups showed no difference in activation or CD3 levels. Only small numbers of individuals were included in the HLA sub-analyses, which left unresolved whether HLA type had any influence on TCRB rearrangement. A moderate but significant shortening of TCRB CDR3 length was observed in type 1 diabetes patients in all four CD4+ subsets. Shorter templates might have been favored by PCR, but patient and control samples were amplified and corrected together, so both groups would have been affected equally by any skew. At VDJ recombination sites, type 1 diabetes patients had fewer insertions and more deleted nucleotides, which implies abnormalities in thymic rearrangement. The naive, central memory and regulatory TCRB repertoires appeared to resemble one another more closely among patients than among healthy donors.

To note about this clone: This clone's antigen is unknown. No qualities accompany the bases; no much larger clone lies one base away.

The High Capacity cDNA Reverse Transcription Kit was used to reverse transcribe all of the isolated RNA, meaning that expressed TCRB transcripts were what got sequenced. Deep immunoSEQ sequencing was applied to naive, central memory and regulatory T cell samples, giving an average of roughly 3.5 million total reads per sample. After sorted cells were lysed in RLT buffer, RNA was extracted with DNase-treated RNeasy Micro or Mini kits, with the choice depending on cell number. Each cell subset was processed on its own to prevent cross-contamination, while patient and healthy donor samples were processed together. TCRB sequences were amplified from cDNA with the immunoSEQ multiplex PCR, producing 87-bp fragments spanning the CDR3 region. Sequencing of the amplicons was done on the Illumina HiSeq platform. In the original analysis: PCR bias was corrected computationally using synthetic template baselines, and reads within Hamming distance 2 were collapsed, with unmergeable singletons discarded. Reads were aligned to IMGT to assign V, D and J genes, CDR3 length, and insertions or deletions at six rearrangement sites. Within each subset, clonotype counts were normalized to sorted cell number, after which true diversity and Gini coefficients were computed with the tcR R package. Repertoire sharing was quantified using the overlap coefficient calculated on TCRB nucleotide sequences. TCRdb took this table from immuneACCESS and kept in-frame rearrangements with V and J called. Such tables lack part of the clones; where checked against another copy, unresolved V genes explain under half of the gap, and the rest is unexplained. For V, J and clone size, that table is used; D and trimming come from the DNA. The sample yields fewer than 200,000 clones; roughly 8.1% were counted once. The biggest ten clones account for 0.65% of the sample.

CDR1 is given as MDHEN and CDR2 as SYDVKM, both from the germline V gene. Spanning cysteine to phenylalanine, the CDR3 consists of 14 amino acids. Only the CDR3 portion is preserved as DNA: 42 bases, with reading frame beginning at the first base. Relative to germline, V is 7 bases shorter and J is 2 bases shorter, with 13 bases between their ends. From each donor, a single peripheral blood sample of approximately 120 mL on average was drawn into heparinised tubes. Naive, central memory, regulatory and stem cell-like memory CD4+ T cells were sorted on a BD FACSAria II using a panel including CD45RO, CCR7, CD25, CD127, CD95 and CD27. All sorted populations exceeded 95% purity. PBMCs were separated immediately by Lymphoprep density gradient centrifugation and were stained directly, without being cultured. Samples were stained and sorted in pairs, with one healthy donor and one patient per experiment, so that batch effects were minimized.

Source material: central memory CD4+ T cells from blood. The sequence derives from a man younger than 35 in good health. Recombination connected TRBV28 to TRBJ2-3; D gene: possibly TRBD1, on 5 matching bases. The CDR3 protein: CASTLGQSTDTQYF. The sequenced DNA: TGTGCCAGCACCCTGGGGCAATCCACAGATACGCAGTATTTT.